Sequencing of this T cell receptor beta chain was carried out in a study of blood T cells in healthy people across ages (dated by TCRdb to the mid-2010s). For context, the study as a whole: In model experiments, template switching captured about one uniquely barcoded TCR beta cDNA molecule for every two T cells. The donors were split into four age groups: young (average roughly 15 years), middle-aged (39), aged (more than 60) and long-lived (82). Using the same blood draw, the study looked at two additional independent replicas of 1 million unique cDNA reads for two donors, one aged 18 to 29 and the other aged 80 or older. To avoid experimental bias, donors of different ages were randomly spread across the sequencing lanes. Age-related changes in TCR beta repertoire diversity were measured in the study by deep sequencing normalized with unique cDNA molecular identifiers. The paper's findings and limits, for the study overall: Bulk unsorted PBMC profiling prevented conclusive comparison of naive and antigen-experienced compartments. The percentage of naive T cells measured by flow cytometry correlated strongly with observed TCR beta diversity. Because the CMV infection status of the donors was unknown, age-related changes in expanded clonotypes may potentially have been confounded. Compared with the aged group, more naive CD4+ T cells, fewer expanded clones and increased TCR diversity were shown by the long-lived group, suggesting age selection. Estimates of total diversity based on one million sequenced T cells were regarded as lower bounds and as underestimates. Observed TCR beta diversity per million T cells fell roughly linearly with age, and a significant reduction was already apparent by age roughly 41.

Receptors were amplified or captured by 5' RACE. The instrument given in TCRdb is Illumina HiSeq 2500. A second roughly 6 to 12 cycle PCR used a sample-barcoded 5' primer and a J-beta primer mix. A unique molecular identifier was introduced onto each TCR beta cDNA molecule by a template-switch 5' adaptor carrying 12 random nucleotides. Each sample yielded at least 2.5 million CDR3-containing paired-end reads. The Mint cDNA synthesis kit, primed by a TRBC-specific oligonucleotide, was used to synthesize first-strand cDNA from all RNA. After uracil-DNA glycosylase treatment, a first 18-cycle PCR used universal primers M1SS and BC2_uni_R on all cDNA. In the paper's pipeline: For normalization, 1 million high-quality reads, each with a distinct molecular identifier, were randomly selected from each sample. Reads with shared molecular identifiers were discarded instead of being binned into consensus sequences. MiTCR, run with a Q25 quality threshold and the strictest error-elimination algorithm, handled CDR3 identification, clonotype clustering and error correction. A nonparametric unseen species model using Euler transformation provided a lower-bound estimate of total TCR beta diversity. Starting from the raw public reads, TCRdb applied fastp trimming at Q25, assembled clones with MiXCR and retained in-frame beta chains. Entries that share a CDR3 protein sequence are merged under the most common genes and DNA. These V and J calls derive from TCRdb rather than the authors' analysis. For this sample the table gives about 720,000 distinct CDR3 sequences, of which approximately 21% were detected only once. The ten largest clones add up to around 21% of the sample.

V is reduced by 4 bases and J by 4 bases, leaving a spacing of 10 bases between them. CDR3 length: 13 amino acids, cysteine to phenylalanine. Of all the DNA, just the CDR3 is kept, 39 bases in frame from base 1. Per the germline V gene, SGHDN is the CDR1 and FVKESK is the CDR2. Donors were 35 to 40 systemically healthy Caucasian individuals from Russia aged roughly 6 to 90 years. Ten milliliters of peripheral blood were drawn from each donor into EDTA-treated Vacutainer tubes. PBMCs were isolated by Ficoll-Paque density-gradient centrifugation, with at least 7 million obtained per sample. Trizol reagent was used to extract total RNA from the PBMCs, yielding at least 5.5 micrograms per sample. Naive CD45RAhigh/CD27high T cell percentages were measured by flow cytometry on a PBMC aliquot from every donor. This clonotype was seen a handful of times. It has no known antigen specificity. Per-base qualities were not stored, and no clone one base away is much larger.

Sequenced sample: blood. The chain is assembled from TRBV14 and TRBJ1-2; the D gene cannot be named for sure. The receptor was isolated from a man aged 70 or older in good health. The CDR3: CASSRSQSYGYTF. The sequenced DNA is TGTGCCAGCAGCCGATCACAGAGCTATGGCTACACCTTC.